These T cell receptor beta chains were read from a single sample in a study of CD8+CD57+ T cells in acquired aplastic anemia. TCRdb fed the reads into MiXCR, producing one record per CDR3 protein. Among roughly 160,000 distinct CDR3 sequences, 70% to 75% were seen once, and the ten largest hold 35% to 50%. Sequencing was carried out using sorted CD4+, CD8+, or CD8+CD57+ T cells (not recorded which) from PBMCs. These receptors all stem from a human donor with aplastic anemia. Both conserved end residues are part of each CDR3. A D gene is named only where the DNA matches it firmly. Some rows mark clone size as missing; the rest say once, few, many or name a class of expanded clone.

D gene	V gene	J gene	clone size	CDR3 protein	CDR3 DNA
TRBD1	TRBV2	TRBJ2-7	.	CASSEWPGGSLYEQYF	TGTGCCAGCAGTGAATGGCCAGGGGGTTCTCTCTACGAGCAGTACTTC
TRBD1	TRBV25-1	TRBJ2-2	.	CASSEDRATAGELFF	TGTGCCAGCAGTGAGGACAGGGCCACCGCCGGGGAGCTGTTTTTT
.	TRBV20-1	TRBJ1-1	.	CSALQQGKGTFF	TGCAGTGCTCTCCAACAGGGCAAGGGGACTTTCTTT
.	TRBV11-2	TRBJ2-5	few	CASSRGGDAETQYF	TGTGCCAGCAGCCGTGGCGGGGACGCCGAGACCCAGTACTTC
.	TRBV7-6	TRBJ2-1	few	CASSLATARGEQFF	TGTGCCAGCAGCTTAGCTACGGCTAGAGGCGAGCAGTTCTTC
.	TRBV14	TRBJ2-1	.	CASSRLASKVRNEQFF	TGTGCCAGCAGCCGATTAGCCAGTAAAGTACGCAATGAGCAGTTCTTC
TRBD2	TRBV20-1	TRBJ2-3	.	CSAPGVAGAADTQYF	TGCAGTGCTCCCGGGGTAGCGGGAGCCGCAGATACGCAGTATTTT
.	TRBV7-2	TRBJ2-1	once	CASSPSRNEQFF	TGTGCCAGCAGCCCCAGTCGGAATGAGCAGTTCTTC
.	TRBV7-4	TRBJ2-2	.	CASSSRTGELFF	TGTGCCAGCAGCTCACGAACCGGGGAGCTGTTTTTT
.	TRBV19	TRBJ2-4	.	CASSIGAEGDIQYF	TGTGCCAGTAGTATCGGAGCGGAAGGCGACATTCAGTACTTC
.	TRBV24-1	TRBJ2-5	.	CATTARGAKTQYF	TGTGCCACCACCGCGAGGGGGGCAAAGACCCAGTACTTC
.	TRBV10-1	TRBJ2-2	.	CASSESHGQGELFF	TGCGCCAGCAGTGAGAGTCATGGACAGGGGGAGCTGTTTTTT
.	TRBV10-3	TRBJ2-2	few	CAISTTLNTGELFF	TGTGCCATCAGTACGACACTGAACACCGGGGAGCTGTTTTTT
.	TRBV7-9	TRBJ1-1	.	CASSPFGGMNTEAFF	TGTGCCAGCAGCCCTTTCGGCGGAATGAACACTGAAGCTTTCTTT
TRBD1	TRBV6-1	TRBJ2-5	many	CASSVGTGTGQETQYF	TGTGCCAGCAGTGTAGGGACCGGGACAGGTCAAGAGACCCAGTACTTC
.	TRBV6-4	TRBJ1-5	many	CASSDSSNQPQHF	TGTGCCAGCAGTGACTCTTCGAATCAGCCCCAGCATTTT
.	TRBV7-3	TRBJ2-1	.	CASSLYASNEQFF	TGTGCCAGCAGCTTATATGCAAGCAATGAGCAGTTCTTC
TRBD2	TRBV7-3	TRBJ2-5	.	CARAVASGSLETQYF	TGTGCTAGAGCTGTGGCTAGCGGGAGTTTGGAGACCCAGTACTTC
.	TRBV20-1	TRBJ2-5	.	CSARRRLQGETQYF	TGCAGTGCTAGAAGGAGGCTACAAGGAGAGACCCAGTACTTC
TRBD2	TRBV2	TRBJ2-1	.	CASRTGTSVVDEQFF	TGTGCCAGCAGGACCGGGACTAGTGTCGTGGATGAGCAGTTCTTC
.	TRBV2	TRBJ2-1	.	CASRAGTGRDEQFF	TGTGCCAGCAGGGCCGGCACAGGGCGCGATGAGCAGTTCTTC
.	TRBV9	TRBJ2-3	.	CASSVGAGEADTQYF	TGTGCCAGCAGCGTCGGCGCAGGGGAGGCAGATACGCAGTATTTT
TRBD2	TRBV7-8	TRBJ2-5	few	CASSLGGGLQETQYF	TGTGCCAGCAGCTTAGGGGGAGGGCTACAAGAGACCCAGTACTTC
.	TRBV10-1	TRBJ2-2	once	CASSELNTGELFF	TGCGCCAGCAGTGAGCTGAACACCGGGGAGCTGTTTTTT